This T cell receptor (beta chain) was retrieved from a study of T cells after yellow fever vaccination. Whole-study results and caveats: On re-exposure, the response was weaker but peaked faster, at day 5 versus 15.

This clonotype was seen a handful of times. What it binds is not known. Each CDR3 protein gets one entry after TCRdb re-called the 5' RACE reads with MiXCR. The sample yields fewer than 650,000 distinct CDR3 sequences, 21% seen once. The sample here was PBMCs, taken 20 to 25 days after the first yellow fever vaccination. This sequence originates from a man between 18 and 29 years old who received the YFV17D yellow fever vaccine.

The CDR3 loop is CSARSGGWETQYF. Here the CDR3 DNA reads TGCAGTGCTAGATCGGGGGGTTGGGAGACCCAGTACTTC. The chain is built from TRBV20-1 and TRBJ2-5; 7 bases are shared with TRBD2. Losses at the gene ends were 2 bases for V and 5 bases for J; bases not matched to a gene: 5. CDR1 is DFQATT and CDR2 is SNEGSKA in the germline V gene (reference sequence). This CDR3 region has 13 residues.